This T cell receptor beta chain was sequenced for a study of tumor-infiltrating lymphocytes in primary liver carcinoma. About the study: Cases comprised patients with primary liver carcinoma who received surgical resection.

Germline DNA was also extracted, with blood RNA taken from unsorted whole blood. The CDR3 has 14 residues. Germline values: CDR1 SGHAT, CDR2 FQNNGV. Between the trimmed V and J ends, which lost 6 bases and 1 base, there was a span of 12 bases. Using a constant-region primer together with ProtoScript II reverse transcriptase, TCR beta cDNA was made from around 0.55 ug of total RNA. Sequencing libraries for TCR beta derived from three nested multiplex PCR rounds that used slightly modified ARM-PCR. The first two PCR rounds used TRBV1-TRBV30 forward primers with a C-beta reverse primer, about 10 cycles each. TCRdb re-called the multiplex PCR reads through MiXCR, storing one row per CDR3 protein. The profile covers 150,000 to 200,000 distinct CDR3 sequences, with approximately 60% appearing a single time and under 75% taken by the ten largest. This clonotype has at least ten counts.

The origin of this receptor is a man aged 40-49 years with primary liver carcinoma and hepatitis B virus infection. This chain links TRBV11-2 with TRBJ1-1; D is undetermined. The sequencing input was peripheral blood. CDR3 in DNA: TGTGCCAGCAGTTCTGCAGGACCGAACACTGAAGCTTTCTTT. The encoded protein is CASSSAGPNTEAFF.